Shown below are 7 T cell receptor beta chains from a single sample sequenced in a study of T-cell reconstitution after alpha-beta-depleted transplantation in children. As it was prepared, the TCRbeta library received unique molecular identifiers. TCRdb redid the calling of the PCR reads with MiXCR, one entry per CDR3 protein. Counted here are about 160,000 distinct CDR3 sequences, roughly 10% occurring once; the ten biggest clones make up around 14%. The sample consisted of PBMCs, taken before TCRalphabeta/CD19-depleted stem cell transplant. Receptors were obtained from a boy between 2 and 15 years old with acute myeloid leukemia, due to receive a stem cell transplant.

There are many counts of this clonotype. CDR3 nucleotides: TGCAGCGTTTGGACAGGGAGGAACACTGAAGCTTTCTTT. This translates into CSVWTGRNTEAFF. This rearrangement joins TRBV29-1 to TRBJ1-1, with TRBD1 matching 8 bases. The V gene's germline CDR1 is SQVTM and CDR2 ANQGSEA. This CDR3 has 13 amino acids. V was clipped by 5 bases and J by 1 base; unmatched bases: 3.

This clonotype was recorded at least ten times. One base away lies a much larger clone, so this may be a sequencing read error. This chain uses TRBV7-2 with TRBJ2-3, with a weak D call TRBD2 (6 bases). The germline V gene has CDR1 SGHTA and CDR2 FQGNSA. V lost 5 bases and J lost 4, with 13 bases in between. This CDR3 region has 14 residues. CDR3 coding DNA: TGTGCCAGCAGCCGGAGGGGAGCGCCAGATACGCAGTATTTT. Its protein product is CASSRRGAPDTQYF.

This clonotype was seen repeatedly, ten times or more. The J gene is TRBJ1-6, the V gene TRBV7-9, with D unclear. Germline CDR1 reads SEHNR; CDR2 reads FQNEAQ (reference sequence). With 0 bases removed from V and 8 bases from J, the gap between germline ends came to 5 bases. The CDR3 loop spans 13 amino acids. CDR3 sequence (DNA): TGTGCCAGCAGCTTAGCAGGGTATTCACCCCTCCACTTT. Amino acid sequence: CASSLAGYSPLHF.

This clonotype was recorded a few times. The chain is built from TRBV20-1 and TRBJ1-6, with D hard to call. The CDR3 has 13 amino acids. The V gene lost 0 bases and the J gene lost 8 bases, with 8 bases spanning the gap. Germline assignment: CDR1 DFQATT and CDR2 SNEGSKA (reference sequence). CDR3 nucleotides: TGCAGTGCTAGAGATGCAGGATATTCACCCCTCCACTTT. It encodes CSARDAGYSPLHF.

The table lists this clonotype with many counts. The chain couples TRBV7-2 to TRBJ1-6; tentative D call: TRBD1 (6 bases). The ends were cut back, 7 bases at V and 9 bases at J, with 16 bases in the middle. Germline CDR1 and CDR2: SGHTA and FQGNSA. The CDR3 extends over 14 amino acids. The CDR3 spells CASKTGGTSSPLHF. DNA of the CDR3: TGTGCCAGCAAGACAGGAGGGACATCTTCACCCCTCCACTTT. Together with reference TRBV7-2 and TRBJ1-6, the CDR3 gives the full variable domain: GAGVSQSPSNKVTEKGKDVELRCDPISGHTALYWYRQSLGQGLEFLIYFQGNSAPDKSGLPSDRFSAERTGGSVSTLTIQRTQQEDSAVYLCASKTGGTSSPLHFGNGTRLTVT.

With regard to this clonotype: This could be a read error, since a much larger clone is one nucleotide away. This chain uses TRBV12-3 or TRBV12-4 with TRBJ2-5, with D maybe TRBD1 (5 bases). This CDR3 contains 11 residues. The CDR3 here is CASSGAETLYF. The CDR3 nucleotides are TGTGCCAGCAGTGGGGCGGAGACCCTGTACTTC.

This clonotype was picked up many times. V and J are TRBV5-1 and TRBJ2-1; 7 nucleotides match TRBD1. The germline V gene has CDR1 SGHRS and CDR2 YFSETQ. There are 16 residues in the CDR3. The junction had 11 bases not matched to a gene; V was cut back by 4 bases and J by 4 bases. The CDR3 DNA follows: TGCGCCAGCAGCGCCTTCACAGGGGCCGGTTACAATGAGCAGTTCTTC. Its translation is CASSAFTGAGYNEQFF.